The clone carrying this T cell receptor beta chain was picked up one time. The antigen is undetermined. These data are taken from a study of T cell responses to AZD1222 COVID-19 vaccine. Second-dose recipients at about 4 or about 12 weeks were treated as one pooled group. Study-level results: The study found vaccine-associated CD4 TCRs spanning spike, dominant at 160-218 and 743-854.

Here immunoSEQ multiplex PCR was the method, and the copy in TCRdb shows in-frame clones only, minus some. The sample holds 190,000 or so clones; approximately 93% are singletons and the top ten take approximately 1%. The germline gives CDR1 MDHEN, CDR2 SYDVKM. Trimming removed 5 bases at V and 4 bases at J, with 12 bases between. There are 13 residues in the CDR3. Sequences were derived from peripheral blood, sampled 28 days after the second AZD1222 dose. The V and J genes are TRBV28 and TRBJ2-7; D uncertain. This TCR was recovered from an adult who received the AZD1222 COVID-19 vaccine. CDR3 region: CASSRLDRYEQYF. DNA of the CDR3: TGTGCCAGCAGTCGCCTCGATAGGTACGAGCAGTACTTC.